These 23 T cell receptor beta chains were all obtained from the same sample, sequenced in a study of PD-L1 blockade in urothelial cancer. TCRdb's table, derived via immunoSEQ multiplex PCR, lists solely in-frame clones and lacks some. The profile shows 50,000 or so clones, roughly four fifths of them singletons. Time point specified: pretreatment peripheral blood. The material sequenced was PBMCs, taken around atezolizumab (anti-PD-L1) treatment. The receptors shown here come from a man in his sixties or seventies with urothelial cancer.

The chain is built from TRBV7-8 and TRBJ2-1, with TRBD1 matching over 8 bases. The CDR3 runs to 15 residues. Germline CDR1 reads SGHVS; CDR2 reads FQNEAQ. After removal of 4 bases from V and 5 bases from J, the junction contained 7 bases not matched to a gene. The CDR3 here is CASSSTGAFNNEQFF. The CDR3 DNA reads TGTGCCAGCAGCTCGACAGGGGCGTTCAACAATGAGCAGTTCTTC. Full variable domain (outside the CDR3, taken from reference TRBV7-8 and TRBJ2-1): GAGVSQSPRYKVAKRGQDVALRCDPISGHVSLFWYQQALGQGPEFLTYFQNEAQLDKSGLPSDRFFAERPEGSVSTLKIQRTQQEDSAVYLCASSSTGAFNNEQFFGPGTRLTVL.

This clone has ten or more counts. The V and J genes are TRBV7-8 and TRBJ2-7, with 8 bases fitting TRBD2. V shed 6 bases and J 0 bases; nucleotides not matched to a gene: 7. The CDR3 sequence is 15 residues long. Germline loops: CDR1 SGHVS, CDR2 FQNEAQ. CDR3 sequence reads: CASSSQAGDSYEQYF. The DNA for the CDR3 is TGTGCCAGCAGTTCCCAAGCGGGGGACTCCTACGAGCAGTACTTC.

The CDR3 coding sequence is TGTGCCAGCAGCCCGGGACAGGAAAACATTCAGTACTTC. Protein sequence: CASSPGQENIQYF. This chain joins TRBV5-4 and TRBJ2-4, with TRBD1 matching 8 bases. The CDR3 consists of 13 residues. Germline assignment: CDR1 SGHNT and CDR2 YYREEE (reference sequence). Trimming removed 4 bases from V and 5 bases from J; junction bases left unmatched: 2.

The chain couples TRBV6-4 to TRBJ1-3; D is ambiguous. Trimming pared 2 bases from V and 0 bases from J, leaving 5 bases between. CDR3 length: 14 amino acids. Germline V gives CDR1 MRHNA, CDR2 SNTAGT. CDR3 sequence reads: CASSDGNSGNTIYF. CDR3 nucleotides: TGTGCCAGCAGTGACGGCAACTCTGGAAACACCATATATTTT.

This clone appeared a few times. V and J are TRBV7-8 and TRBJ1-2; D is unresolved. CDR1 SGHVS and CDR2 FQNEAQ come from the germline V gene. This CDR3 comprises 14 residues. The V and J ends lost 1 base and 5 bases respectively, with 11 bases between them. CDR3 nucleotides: TGTGCCAGCAGCTTAGGAAGTCACCGGTATGGCTACACCTTC. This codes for CASSLGSHRYGYTF.

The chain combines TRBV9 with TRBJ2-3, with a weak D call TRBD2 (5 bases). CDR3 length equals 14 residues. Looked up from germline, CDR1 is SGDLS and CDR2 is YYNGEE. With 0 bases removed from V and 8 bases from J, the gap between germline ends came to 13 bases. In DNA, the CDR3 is TGTGCCAGCAGCGTAGCTGTTAGCGATGTTACGCAGTATTTT. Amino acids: CASSVAVSDVTQYF. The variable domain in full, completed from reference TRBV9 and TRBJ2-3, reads DSGVTQTPKHLITATGQRVTLRCSPRSGDLSVYWYQQSLDQGLQFLIQYYNGEERAKGNILERFSAQQFPDLHSELNLSSLELGDSALYFCASSVAVSDVTQYFGPGTRLTVL.

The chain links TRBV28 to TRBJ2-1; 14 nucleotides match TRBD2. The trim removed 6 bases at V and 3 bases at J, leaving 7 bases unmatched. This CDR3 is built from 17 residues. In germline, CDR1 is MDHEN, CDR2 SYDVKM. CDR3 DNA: TGTGCCAGCAGGGGGACTAGCGGGAGCTCGAGCTACAATGAGCAGTTCTTC. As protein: CASRGTSGSSSYNEQFF.

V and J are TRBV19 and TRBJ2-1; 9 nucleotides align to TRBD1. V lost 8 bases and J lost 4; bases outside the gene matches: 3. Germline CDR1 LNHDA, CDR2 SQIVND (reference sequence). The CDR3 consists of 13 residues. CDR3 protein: CASSDRGYNEQFF. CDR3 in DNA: TGTGCCAGTTCGGACAGGGGATACAATGAGCAGTTCTTC. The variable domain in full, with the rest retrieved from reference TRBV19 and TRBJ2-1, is DGGITQSPKYLFRKEGQNVTLSCEQNLNHDAMYWYRQDPGQGLRLIYYSQIVNDFQKGDIAEGYSVSREKKESFPLTVTSAQKNPTAFYLCASSDRGYNEQFFGPGTRLTVL.

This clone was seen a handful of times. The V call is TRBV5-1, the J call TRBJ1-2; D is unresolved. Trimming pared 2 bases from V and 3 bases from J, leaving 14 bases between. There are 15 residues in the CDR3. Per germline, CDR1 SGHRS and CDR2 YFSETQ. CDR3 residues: CASSFGDPADYGYTF. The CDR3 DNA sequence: TGCGCCAGCAGCTTCGGGGATCCAGCTGACTATGGCTACACCTTC.

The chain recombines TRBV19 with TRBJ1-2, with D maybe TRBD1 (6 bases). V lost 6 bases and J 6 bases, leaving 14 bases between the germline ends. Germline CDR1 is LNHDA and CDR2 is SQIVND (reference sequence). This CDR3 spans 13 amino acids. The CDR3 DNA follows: TGTGCCAGTAGCTCCAGGGGAATAGATGGCTACACCTTC. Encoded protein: CASSSRGIDGYTF.

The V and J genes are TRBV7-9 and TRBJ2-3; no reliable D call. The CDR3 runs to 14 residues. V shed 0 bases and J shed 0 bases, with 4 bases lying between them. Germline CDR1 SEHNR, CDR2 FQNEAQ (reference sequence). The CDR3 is CASSLAASTDTQYF. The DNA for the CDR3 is TGTGCCAGCAGCTTAGCGGCTAGCACAGATACGCAGTATTTT.

CDR3 protein: CASSQDSRYEQFF. The CDR3 DNA reads as TGCGCCAGCAGCCAAGATTCCAGATATGAGCAGTTCTTC. The V and J genes are TRBV4-3 and TRBJ2-1; D is unresolved. V lost 0 bases to trimming and J lost 8 bases, with 8 bases between them. This CDR3 is 13 amino acids long. CDR1 and CDR2 from the germline V gene are LGHNA and YSLEER.

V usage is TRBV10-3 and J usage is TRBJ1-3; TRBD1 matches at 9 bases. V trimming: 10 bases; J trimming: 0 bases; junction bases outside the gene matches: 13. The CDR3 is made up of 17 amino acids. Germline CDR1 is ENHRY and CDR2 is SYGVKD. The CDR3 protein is CATTRGQGHLSGNTIYF. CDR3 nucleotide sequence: TGTGCCACTACCCGGGGACAGGGCCACCTCTCTGGAAACACCATATATTTT.

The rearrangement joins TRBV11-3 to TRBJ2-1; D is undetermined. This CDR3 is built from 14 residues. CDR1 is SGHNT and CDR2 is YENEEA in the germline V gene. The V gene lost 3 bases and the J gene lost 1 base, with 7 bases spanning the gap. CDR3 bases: TGTGCCAGCAGCTTCGCCGGGTCCTACAATGAGCAGTTCTTC. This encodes CASSFAGSYNEQFF.

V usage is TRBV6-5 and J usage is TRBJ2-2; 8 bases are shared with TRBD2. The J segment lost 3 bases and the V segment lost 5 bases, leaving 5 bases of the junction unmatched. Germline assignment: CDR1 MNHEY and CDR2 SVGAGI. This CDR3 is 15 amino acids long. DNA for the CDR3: TGTGCCAGCAGTACTGGACTAGCTTACACCGGGGAGCTGTTTTTT. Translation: CASSTGLAYTGELFF.

CDR3 protein: CASSPTSSTDTQYF. DNA of the CDR3: TGTGCCAGCTCACCGACAAGTAGCACAGATACGCAGTATTTT. The chain is built from TRBV18 and TRBJ2-3, with D unclear. V was trimmed by 3 bases and J by 0 bases, leaving 7 bases between them. Germline assignment: CDR1 KGHSH and CDR2 LQKENI. There are 14 residues in the CDR3.

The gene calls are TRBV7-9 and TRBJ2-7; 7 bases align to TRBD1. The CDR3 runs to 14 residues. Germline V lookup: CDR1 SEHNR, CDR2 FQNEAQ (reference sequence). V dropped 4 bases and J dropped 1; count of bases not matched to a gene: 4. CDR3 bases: TGTGCCAGCAGCTCACAGGGGACATCCTACGAGCAGTACTTC. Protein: CASSSQGTSYEQYF.

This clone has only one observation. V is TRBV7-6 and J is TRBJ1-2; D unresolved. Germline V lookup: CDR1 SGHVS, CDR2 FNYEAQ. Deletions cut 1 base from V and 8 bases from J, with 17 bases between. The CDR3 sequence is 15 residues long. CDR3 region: CASSLDGMSGTGYTF. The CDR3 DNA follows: TGTGCCAGCAGCTTAGATGGGATGAGCGGTACCGGCTACACCTTC.

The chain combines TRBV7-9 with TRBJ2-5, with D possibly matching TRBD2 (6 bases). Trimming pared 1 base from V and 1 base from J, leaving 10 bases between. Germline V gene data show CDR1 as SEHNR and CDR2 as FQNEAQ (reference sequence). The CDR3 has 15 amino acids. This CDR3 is CASSLGAGGQETQYF. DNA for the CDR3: TGTGCCAGCAGCTTAGGGGCCGGGGGCCAAGAGACCCAGTACTTC.

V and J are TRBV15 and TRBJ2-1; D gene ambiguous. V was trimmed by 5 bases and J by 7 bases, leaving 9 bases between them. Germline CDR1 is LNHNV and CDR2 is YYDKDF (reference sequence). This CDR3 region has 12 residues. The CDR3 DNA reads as TGTGCCACCAGCGAGGTTAGGAATGAGCAGTTCTTC. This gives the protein CATSEVRNEQFF.

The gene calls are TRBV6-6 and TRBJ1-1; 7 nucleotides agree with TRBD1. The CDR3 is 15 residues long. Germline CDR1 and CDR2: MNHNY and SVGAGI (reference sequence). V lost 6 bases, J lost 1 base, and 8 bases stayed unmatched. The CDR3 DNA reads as TGTGCCAGCAGACCATCGGGACAGCCGAACACTGAAGCTTTCTTT. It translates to CASRPSGQPNTEAFF.

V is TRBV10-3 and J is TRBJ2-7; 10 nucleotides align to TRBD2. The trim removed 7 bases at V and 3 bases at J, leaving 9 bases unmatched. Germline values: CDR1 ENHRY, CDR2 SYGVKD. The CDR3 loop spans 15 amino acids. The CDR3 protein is CAIKDGLAEGYEQYF. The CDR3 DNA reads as TGTGCCATCAAAGACGGACTAGCGGAGGGCTACGAGCAGTACTTC.

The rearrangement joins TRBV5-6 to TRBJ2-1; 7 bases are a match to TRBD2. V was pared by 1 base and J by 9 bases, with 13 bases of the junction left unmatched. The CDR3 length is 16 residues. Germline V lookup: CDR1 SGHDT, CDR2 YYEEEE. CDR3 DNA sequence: TGTGCCAGCAGCTTGAAAATAGGCCTCTCGGGAGGTGAGCAGTTCTTC. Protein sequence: CASSLKIGLSGGEQFF.